This is a list of T cell receptor beta chains from one sample in a study of CD8 T cells in Susac syndrome. MiXCR was run by TCRdb on the immunoSEQ multiplex PCR reads, yielding one entry per CDR3 protein. The table records some 100,000 distinct CDR3 sequences, 90% to 95% of them present only once. Sequenced input: CD4+ T cells from PBMCs. All receptors come from a human donor with multiple sclerosis. Both conserved end residues are part of each CDR3. D genes are given only for firm matches. Where a row states a size, it is once, few, many or the class of an expanded clone; other rows omit it.

d_gene: -; abundance: -; v_gene: TRBV20-1; j_gene: TRBJ2-7; CDR3nt: TGCAGTGCTATGAAGGAAGACTACGAGCAGTACTTC; CDR3aa: CSAMKEDYEQYF
d_gene: -; abundance: -; v_gene: TRBV7-9; j_gene: TRBJ1-1; CDR3nt: TGTGCCAGCAGCCCCCTAGGCCTTGAAGCTTTCTTT; CDR3aa: CASSPLGLEAFF
d_gene: -; abundance: -; v_gene: TRBV5-1; j_gene: TRBJ2-7; CDR3nt: TGCGCCAGCAGCTTGGCCGGTCGACTCTACGAGCAGTACTTC; CDR3aa: CASSLAGRLYEQYF
d_gene: TRBD2; abundance: -; v_gene: TRBV29-1; j_gene: TRBJ2-5; CDR3nt: TGCAGCGTTGGTACTAGCGGGGGGTTTAAAGAGACCCAGTACTTC; CDR3aa: CSVGTSGGFKETQYF
d_gene: -; abundance: -; v_gene: TRBV7-2; j_gene: TRBJ1-1; CDR3nt: TGTGCCAGCAGCTTAGATATGAACACTGAAGCTTTCTTT; CDR3aa: CASSLDMNTEAFF
d_gene: TRBD1; abundance: -; v_gene: TRBV7-3; j_gene: TRBJ1-1; CDR3nt: TGTGCCAGCAGCGCGACAGGGATGAACACTGAAGCTTTCTTT; CDR3aa: CASSATGMNTEAFF
d_gene: TRBD2; abundance: -; v_gene: TRBV14; j_gene: TRBJ2-1; CDR3nt: TGTGCCAGCAGCCACCTATATCGCGGGGGGGCCAATGAGCAGTTCTTC; CDR3aa: CASSHLYRGGANEQFF
d_gene: -; abundance: -; v_gene: TRBV4-3; j_gene: TRBJ1-2; CDR3nt: TGCGCCAGCAGCCAAGAGCGGGGGCCTTTCTATGGCTACACCTTC; CDR3aa: CASSQERGPFYGYTF
d_gene: -; abundance: once; v_gene: TRBV24-1; j_gene: TRBJ2-1; CDR3nt: TGTGCCACCAGTGATTTGGTAGCAGGGTCTAGAAATGAGCAGTTCTTC; CDR3aa: CATSDLVAGSRNEQFF
d_gene: TRBD2; abundance: -; v_gene: TRBV7-3; j_gene: TRBJ2-3; CDR3nt: TGTGCCAGCAGCTTAGGGAGTAGCGGGGGGACAGATACGCAGTATTTT; CDR3aa: CASSLGSSGGTDTQYF
d_gene: TRBD1; abundance: -; v_gene: TRBV24-1; j_gene: TRBJ2-5; CDR3nt: TGTGCCACCAAACAGGGGAACGGGGAGACCCAGTACTTC; CDR3aa: CATKQGNGETQYF
d_gene: -; abundance: -; v_gene: TRBV30; j_gene: TRBJ2-3; CDR3nt: TGTGCCTGGAGTAAGACAGATACGCAGTATTTT; CDR3aa: CAWSKTDTQYF
d_gene: -; abundance: -; v_gene: TRBV9; j_gene: TRBJ1-3; CDR3nt: TGTGCCAGCAGCGTAGCTGGGGGTGGAAACACCATATATTTT; CDR3aa: CASSVAGGGNTIYF
d_gene: TRBD1; abundance: -; v_gene: TRBV18; j_gene: TRBJ1-1; CDR3nt: TGTGCCAGCTCACTTGGGACAGGGATCCTGAACACTGAAGCTTTCTTT; CDR3aa: CASSLGTGILNTEAFF
d_gene: -; abundance: -; v_gene: TRBV6-1; j_gene: TRBJ1-2; CDR3nt: TGTGCCAGCAGTGATTCGGGCTATGGCTACACCTTC; CDR3aa: CASSDSGYGYTF
d_gene: -; abundance: -; v_gene: TRBV2; j_gene: TRBJ2-5; CDR3nt: TGTGCCAGCAGTGAGCGGACAGGCGGGGGGGAGACCCAGTACTTC; CDR3aa: CASSERTGGGETQYF
d_gene: TRBD2; abundance: -; v_gene: TRBV5-6; j_gene: TRBJ2-7; CDR3nt: TGTGCCAGCAGCCCTATCGCGGGGGGTAACTACGAGCAGTACTTC; CDR3aa: CASSPIAGGNYEQYF
d_gene: -; abundance: -; v_gene: TRBV3-1; j_gene: TRBJ1-1; CDR3nt: TGTGCCAGCAGCCAAGTGCATTTCGTGGGGAACACTGAAGCTTTCTTT; CDR3aa: CASSQVHFVGNTEAFF
d_gene: -; abundance: -; v_gene: TRBV7-9; j_gene: TRBJ1-6; CDR3nt: TGTGCCAGCAGCCGGACCAGCACTACTACCAATTCACCCCTCCACTTT; CDR3aa: CASSRTSTTTNSPLHF
d_gene: -; abundance: -; v_gene: TRBV7-2; j_gene: TRBJ2-7; CDR3nt: TGTGCCAGCAGCTTAGGAGCGACGGAATACGAGCAGTACTTC; CDR3aa: CASSLGATEYEQYF
d_gene: -; abundance: -; v_gene: TRBV9; j_gene: TRBJ2-2; CDR3nt: TGTGCCAGCACCTCGGGACACCGGAACACCGGGGAGCTGTTTTTT; CDR3aa: CASTSGHRNTGELFF
d_gene: TRBD2; abundance: -; v_gene: TRBV29-1; j_gene: TRBJ2-3; CDR3nt: TGCAGCGATTCCAAGACTAGCGGATCCACAGATACGCAGTATTTT; CDR3aa: CSDSKTSGSTDTQYF